This T cell receptor (beta chain) was identified during a study of blood T cell repertoires in COVID-19. Across the whole study: COVID-19 samples from acute and convalescent phases originated in the United States, Italy and Spain. PBMCs, B-cell-depleted T cells, or T cells provided the cDNA or gDNA that made up the material.

The CDR3 extends over 14 amino acids. The junction had 8 bases not matched to a gene; V was cut back by 4 bases and J by 7 bases. Germline CDR1 is SQVTM and CDR2 is ANQGSEA. In its sample, this clone was seen once. Per the original data handling: Cell counts per sample came from amplifying reference gene primers. TCRdb's table, derived via immunoSEQ multiplex PCR, lists solely in-frame clones and lacks some. That table is the source of V, J and clone size, and D and trimming were worked out from the DNA. The sample contains some 100,000 clones, around 80% of which appear only once. The clonotype originates from a man aged 50-60 years with active or convalescent COVID-19. Sequenced input: peripheral blood. The V and J genes are TRBV29-1 and TRBJ2-2; 8 nucleotides align to TRBD1. The CDR3 DNA follows: TGCAGCGTTGGCCAGGGGGCCCCGGGCGGGGAGCTGTTTTTT. Translated, it gives CSVGQGAPGGELFF.